This T cell receptor beta chain originates from a study of cytomegalovirus exposure and HLA in healthy donors. Study results and limitations: Later analysis associated a missense DCLRE1C variant with TCR beta V- and J-gene trimming.

The trim removed 3 bases at V and 10 bases at J, leaving 1 base unmatched. Germline-derived CDR1 and CDR2 are SEHNR and FQNEAQ (reference sequence). The CDR3 sequence is 12 residues long. This clone was seen only a few times. Its matching antigen is unknown. PCR primers comprised 60 Vbeta and 13 Jbeta primers. Profiling relied on immunoSEQ multiplex PCR, and the TCRdb table lists in-frame clones only, not all of them. The data contain around 130,000 clones, 60% to 85% of them singletons. The chain uses TRBV7-9 and TRBJ2-1, with TRBD2 identical over 9 bases. Sequenced material: PBMCs. The receptor comes from a woman under 30 in good health and CMV-seronegative. CDR3 in DNA: TGTGCCAGCAGCTTCAGCGGGAGGGAGCAGTTCTTC. Its protein product is CASSFSGREQFF.